One sample yielded the 31 T cell receptor beta chains listed below, sequenced in a study of identical twins. TCRdb analysed the 5' RACE reads with MiXCR anew, one entry per CDR3 protein. The table has some 630,000 distinct CDR3 sequences, roughly 7.2% seen once. This sample also belongs to another study, concerning yellow fever vaccine responses in identical twins.

The sequenced sample was PBMCs. The receptors derive from a woman under 30 in good health.

The CDR3 DNA follows: TGTGCCAGCAGTCCTTTTTCGACAGGGCAAACCTACAATGAGCAGTTCTTC. This translates into CASSPFSTGQTYNEQFF. The V gene is TRBV27, the J gene TRBJ2-1; 7 positions agree with TRBD1. The CDR3 totals 17 residues. V lost 5 bases, J lost 2 bases, and 12 bases stayed unmatched. The germline V gene has CDR1 MNHEY and CDR2 SMNVEV (reference sequence).

This clonotype was counted only a few times. This chain links TRBV19 with TRBJ2-7; TRBD1 might be the D (5 bases). CDR3 size: 14 residues. Looked up from germline, CDR1 is LNHDA and CDR2 is SQIVND (reference sequence). V lost 9 bases and J 0 bases, leaving 15 bases between the germline ends. The CDR3 coding sequence is TGTGCCAGCTCCGCGTCACAGGTCTCCTACGAGCAGTACTTC. As protein: CASSASQVSYEQYF.

The chain recombines TRBV7-6 with TRBJ1-1; D not certain. Germline lookup yields CDR1 SGHVS and CDR2 FNYEAQ. The V end lost 5 bases, the J end lost 3 bases, and 16 bases lay between the germline ends. The CDR3 is 15 amino acids. CDR3 loop: CASSNREVGDTEAFF. For the CDR3, the DNA is TGTGCCAGCAGCAACCGGGAGGTCGGGGACACTGAAGCTTTCTTT.

The sample holds a few counts of this clonotype. The J gene is TRBJ2-2, the V gene TRBV6-1; D uncertain. V gave up 5 bases and J gave up 3 bases, with 19 bases separating them. The CDR3 has 17 amino acids. Germline-derived CDR1 and CDR2 are MNHNS and SASEGT. DNA for the CDR3: TGTGCCAGCAGTACATCCCCCACAAAAATCTACACCGGGGAGCTGTTTTTT. Its translation: CASSTSPTKIYTGELFF.

This chain connects TRBV29-1 to TRBJ2-7, with 11 bases fitting TRBD2. Germline V gene data show CDR1 as SQVTM and CDR2 as ANQGSEA. The trim removed 5 bases at V and 3 bases at J, leaving 6 bases unmatched. The CDR3 loop spans 14 amino acids. CDR3 protein: CSVQGLAARYEQYF. Written as DNA, the CDR3 is TGCAGCGTTCAGGGACTAGCGGCCCGCTACGAGCAGTACTTC.

This clonotype was picked up a small number of times. This chain connects TRBV2 to TRBJ2-2; D may be TRBD1 (6 bases). This CDR3 comprises 13 residues. The V and J ends lost 4 bases and 7 bases respectively, with 10 bases between them. Germline CDR1 SNHLY, CDR2 FYNNEI. Here the CDR3 DNA reads TGTGCCAGCAGTGGTGGGACACGCGGGGAGCTGTTTTTT. Its protein is CASSGGTRGELFF. Based on the CDR3 plus reference TRBV2 and TRBJ2-2, the full variable domain is EPEVTQTPSHQVTQMGQEVILRCVPISNHLYFYWYRQILGQKVEFLVSFYNNEISEKSEIFDDQFSVERPDGSNFTLKIRSTKLEDSAMYFCASSGGTRGELFFGEGSRLTVL.

The J gene is TRBJ2-5, the V gene TRBV20-1; D might be TRBD2 (5 bases). This CDR3 is 16 amino acids long. V lost 4 bases and J lost 2, with 20 bases in between. The germline V gene has CDR1 DFQATT and CDR2 SNEGSKA (reference sequence). The CDR3 DNA reads TGCAGTGCTATTCGGGGAGACTGGCGGGTTCAAGAGACCCAGTACTTC. Its translation: CSAIRGDWRVQETQYF.

This clonotype was recorded many times. The genes are TRBV12-3 or TRBV12-4 and TRBJ2-2; 9 nucleotides line up with TRBD1. CDR3 size: 15 residues. V was pared by 4 bases and J by 6 bases, with 6 bases of the junction left unmatched. The chain's CDR3 is CASSSGTGHAGELFF. CDR3 DNA: TGTGCCAGCAGTTCCGGGACAGGGCACGCCGGGGAGCTGTTTTTT.

This clonotype came up many times. This rearrangement joins TRBV4-1 to TRBJ1-5; D gene unclear. The CDR3 contains 15 residues. Germline CDR1 MGHRA, CDR2 YSYEKL. Deletions cut 0 bases from V and 4 bases from J, with 10 bases between. This chain's CDR3 is CASSQDSVPNQPQHF. The CDR3 DNA sequence: TGCGCCAGCAGCCAAGATAGCGTACCTAATCAGCCCCAGCATTTT.

This clonotype was seen many times. V usage is TRBV12-3 or TRBV12-4 and J usage is TRBJ1-1; 7 positions agree with TRBD1. V shed 3 bases, J shed 3 bases, and the junction held 7 bases outside the gene matches. The CDR3 has 15 residues. The CDR3 DNA is TGTGCCAGCAGTTTCAACAGGGGTGGGGACACTGAAGCTTTCTTT. This gives the protein CASSFNRGGDTEAFF.

The V gene is TRBV11-2, the J gene TRBJ2-2; TRBD1 might be the D (7 bases). CDR3 length: 16 residues. The V gene lost 5 bases and the J gene lost 2 bases, with 15 bases spanning the gap. Looked up from germline, CDR1 is SGHAT and CDR2 is FQNNGV. The CDR3 DNA is TGTGCCAGCAGCGCTCTCAGGGGGGTCAACACCGGGGAGCTGTTTTTT. Translation gives CASSALRGVNTGELFF.

This clonotype was counted at least ten times. The rearrangement links TRBV7-2 to TRBJ2-7, with a weak D call TRBD1 (5 bases). This CDR3 comprises 15 residues. Germline V gene lookup returns CDR1 SGHTA and CDR2 FQGNSA. V was clipped by 1 base and J by 6 bases, with 16 bases between them. The CDR3 region is CASSLVPGLLSEQYF. The CDR3 DNA sequence: TGTGCCAGCAGCTTAGTTCCAGGGCTCTTGAGCGAGCAGTACTTC.

The V and J genes are TRBV2 and TRBJ1-5; 7 bases map to TRBD1. CDR3 length equals 14 residues. Trimming cost V 1 base and J 5 bases; bases outside gene matches: 2. Germline CDR1 SNHLY, CDR2 FYNNEI. The CDR3: CASSEGTGYQPQHF. CDR3 DNA: TGTGCCAGCAGTGAAGGGACAGGTTATCAGCCCCAGCATTTT. Supplemented by reference TRBV2 and TRBJ1-5, the full variable domain reads EPEVTQTPSHQVTQMGQEVILRCVPISNHLYFYWYRQILGQKVEFLVSFYNNEISEKSEIFDDQFSVERPDGSNFTLKIRSTKLEDSAMYFCASSEGTGYQPQHFGDGTRLSIL.

This clonotype was recorded at least ten times. The genes are TRBV20-1 and TRBJ1-5; D is undetermined. The V gene lost 2 bases and the J gene lost 0 bases, with 17 bases spanning the gap. In germline, CDR1 is DFQATT, CDR2 SNEGSKA (reference sequence). The CDR3 extends over 17 amino acids. The CDR3 DNA is TGCAGTGCTAGAATGTTGGTTGGCGGTAGTAGCAATCAGCCCCAGCATTTT. Translating it yields CSARMLVGGSSNQPQHF.

The gene calls are TRBV5-1 and TRBJ2-2, with 9 nucleotides matching TRBD1. Germline V gene lookup returns CDR1 SGHRS and CDR2 YFSETQ. The CDR3 extends over 16 amino acids. With V trimmed by 5 bases and J by 0 bases, 5 bases remained unmatched. This CDR3 is CASRRDREANTGELFF. The CDR3 bases are TGCGCCAGCAGAAGGGACAGGGAAGCGAACACCGGGGAGCTGTTTTTT. The complete variable domain, with remaining parts taken from reference TRBV5-1 and TRBJ2-2, reads KAGVTQTPRYLIKTRGQQVTLSCSPISGHRSVSWYQQTPGQGLQFLFEYFSETQRNKGNFPGRFSGRQFSNSRSEMNVSTLELGDSALYLCASRRDREANTGELFFGEGSRLTVL.

This clonotype came up a few times. The rearrangement joins TRBV6-1 to TRBJ2-7; perhaps TRBD2 as D (7 bases). V shed 7 bases and J shed 0 bases, with 16 bases lying between them. CDR1 and CDR2 (germline): MNHNS, SASEGT. The CDR3 contains 15 residues. The CDR3, as DNA: TGTGCCAGCACCCCAGGGGACTATTCCTCCTACGAGCAGTACTTC. The encoded protein is CASTPGDYSSYEQYF.

The chain recombines TRBV5-8 with TRBJ2-3; D may correspond to TRBD1 or TRBD2 (5 bases each). Deletions cut 7 bases from V and 2 bases from J, with 14 bases between. Germline assignment: CDR1 SGHTS and CDR2 YDEGEE. CDR3 size: 14 residues. The chain's CDR3 is CASRDHAPTDTQYF. The DNA for the CDR3 is TGTGCCAGCCGGGACCACGCGCCCACAGATACGCAGTATTTT.

This clonotype was recorded a few times. The V and J genes are TRBV27 and TRBJ2-6; D could derive from TRBD1 or TRBD2 (5 bases each). This CDR3 contains 15 residues. Deletions cut 7 bases from V and 3 bases from J, with 13 bases between. CDR1 and CDR2 from the germline V gene are MNHEY and SMNVEV (reference sequence). The CDR3 nucleotides read TGTGCCAGCACCCCGGGACCGCTTGGGGCCAACGTCCTGACTTTC. It yields the protein CASTPGPLGANVLTF.

J is TRBJ2-1 and V is TRBV20-1; TRBD2 agrees at 10 bases. With 0 bases clipped from V and 8 bases from J, the junction kept 13 bases outside the gene matches. CDR3 size: 17 residues. Germline assignment: CDR1 DFQATT and CDR2 SNEGSKA (reference sequence). The CDR3 spells CSARDIAGLAYMDEQFF. The CDR3 DNA sequence: TGCAGTGCTAGAGATATAGCGGGACTAGCGTATATGGATGAGCAGTTCTTC.

This clonotype was observed a few times. The genes are TRBV19 and TRBJ1-4; no definite D call. Trimming took off 4 bases at V and 8 bases at J, with 17 bases between the two ends. CDR3 size: 15 residues. Germline V gene sequence: CDR1 LNHDA, CDR2 SQIVND (reference sequence). CDR3: CASSTPAAGKEKLFF. CDR3 coding DNA: TGTGCCAGTAGTACCCCGGCCGCTGGGAAGGAAAAACTGTTTTTT.

This clonotype appeared many times. The chain employs TRBV7-6 and TRBJ1-1; D is possibly TRBD1 (6 bases). CDR3 length: 14 residues. Trimming left V 7 bases short and J 1 base short, with 13 bases between. Germline CDR1 SGHVS, CDR2 FNYEAQ. The CDR3 coding sequence is TGTGCCAGCACCCGGACAGCGAAGAACACTGAAGCTTTCTTT. Protein: CASTRTAKNTEAFF.

This clonotype was observed many times. The rearrangement joins TRBV5-1 to TRBJ2-3; 13 nucleotides agree with TRBD2. CDR1 is SGHRS, CDR2 YFSETQ, per germline. V shed 4 bases, J shed 0 bases, and the junction held 8 bases outside the gene matches. The CDR3 is made up of 18 amino acids. Written as DNA, the CDR3 is TGCGCCAGCAGCGGAAGACTAGCGGGAGGACCTAGCACAGATACGCAGTATTTT. It translates to CASSGRLAGGPSTDTQYF.

The rearrangement links TRBV29-1 to TRBJ2-1, with a weak D call TRBD2 (7 bases). The V gene's germline CDR1 is SQVTM and CDR2 ANQGSEA. V shed 7 bases and J shed 10 bases, with 20 bases lying between them. There are 13 residues in the CDR3. The CDR3: CSEGGANRGEQFF. CDR3 nucleotides: TGCAGCGAGGGGGGGGCGAATAGAGGAGAGCAGTTCTTC.

This clonotype occurred many times. The CDR3: CASSTRTGGRITEAFF. In DNA form, the CDR3 reads TGTGCCAGCAGCACGCGGACAGGGGGCAGGATCACTGAAGCTTTCTTT. This chain uses TRBV7-6 with TRBJ1-1; 11 positions match TRBD1. Germline V gene sequence: CDR1 SGHVS, CDR2 FNYEAQ. Trimming took 5 bases from V and 4 from J; bases not matched to a gene: 9. This CDR3 spans 16 amino acids.

This clonotype has just a few counts. The chain joins TRBV11-2 to TRBJ2-1; 13 bases match TRBD2. The V gene's germline CDR1 is SGHAT and CDR2 FQNNGV. The CDR3 is 16 residues long. The ends lost 5 bases at V and 4 bases at J; junction bases unmatched: 5. The CDR3: CASSAGLAGKYNEQFF. The CDR3 bases are TGTGCCAGCAGCGCGGGACTAGCGGGAAAATACAATGAGCAGTTCTTC.

The genes are TRBV2 and TRBJ2-5; D ambiguous. The CDR3 loop spans 14 amino acids. The V gene's germline CDR1 is SNHLY and CDR2 FYNNEI. Between the trimmed V and J ends, which lost 6 bases and 4 bases, there was a span of 15 bases. CDR3 sequence (DNA): TGTGCCAGCAGCAGGACGATCACGGGAGAGACCCAGTACTTC. It is translated as CASSRTITGETQYF. The full variable domain, in which reference TRBV2 and TRBJ2-5 provide the parts outside the CDR3, is EPEVTQTPSHQVTQMGQEVILRCVPISNHLYFYWYRQILGQKVEFLVSFYNNEISEKSEIFDDQFSVERPDGSNFTLKIRSTKLEDSAMYFCASSRTITGETQYFGPGTRLLVL.

This clonotype has a handful of counts. The V and J genes are TRBV28 and TRBJ2-3; D remains unclear. This CDR3 spans 14 amino acids. Germline assignment: CDR1 MDHEN and CDR2 SYDVKM. Trimming removed 10 bases at V and 2 bases at J, with 16 bases between. In DNA, the CDR3 is TGTGCCACCCACCTGGACGGCGTCACAGATACGCAGTATTTT. As protein: CATHLDGVTDTQYF.

This clonotype was recorded a few times. This chain's CDR3 is CASSQLPAGSYEQYV. CDR3 nucleotide sequence: TGTGCCAGCAGTCAACTACCGGCGGGCTCCTACGAGCAGTACGTC. The chain employs TRBV6-2 or TRBV6-3 and TRBJ2-7; TRBD2 is a possible D gene (5 bases). Trimming removed 5 bases from V and 0 bases from J, with 14 bases in between. Per the germline V gene, CDR1 is MNHEY and CDR2 is SVGEGT. The length of the CDR3 is 15 residues.

This clonotype was counted a few times. This chain links TRBV10-3 with TRBJ2-7; TRBD1 might be the D (5 bases). The V end lost 3 bases, the J end lost 3 bases, and 6 bases lay between the germline ends. Germline V gene sequence: CDR1 ENHRY, CDR2 SYGVKD. The CDR3 runs to 12 residues. CDR3 nucleotides: TGTGCCATCAGTGACAGGGTCTACGAGCAGTACTTC. Its protein product is CAISDRVYEQYF.

With regard to this clonotype: A much bigger clone sits one base away, suggesting this may be a read error. The CDR3 loop reads CASSYSTRFGEKLFF. Written as DNA, the CDR3 is TGTGCCAGCAGTTACTCGACGAGGTTCGGTGAAAAACTGTTTTTT. The chain recombines TRBV6-5 with TRBJ1-4; D is uncertain. Germline loops: CDR1 MNHEY, CDR2 SVGAGI. Trimming shortened V by 0 bases and J by 7 bases, and 12 bases separated the two germline ends. The CDR3 has 15 amino acids.

CDR3 DNA sequence: TGTGCCAGCAGTCCCTTAGGCGTCTCTGGGGCCAACGTCCTGACTTTC. Its translation: CASSPLGVSGANVLTF. V is TRBV12-3 or TRBV12-4 and J is TRBJ2-6; D is ambiguous. The CDR3 has 16 residues. Trimming took off 5 bases at V and 0 bases at J, with 11 bases between the two ends.